This T cell receptor beta chain was recorded in a study of blood T cell repertoires in COVID-19. Whole-study context: Spain, Italy and the United States supplied samples that represented acute and convalescent COVID-19. PBMCs, B-cell-depleted T cells, or T cells provided the cDNA or gDNA that made up the material.

The germline CDR1 and CDR2 sequences are SSHAT and FNYEAQ (reference sequence). The CDR3 length is 15 residues. V lost 5 bases and J lost 9, with 22 bases in between. Original methodology: From reference gene primer amplification, estimates of nucleated cell counts were derived. Sequenced by immunoSEQ multiplex PCR; TCRdb stores in-frame clones only, minus some. Clone size and V and J calls were adopted from that table, with D and trimming inferred from the DNA. Altogether over 85,000 clones are present, 80% to 95% being singletons, with the ten largest covering about 2.5%. V usage is TRBV7-7 and J usage is TRBJ2-5; weak D call: TRBD2 (6 bases). Sequencing was carried out using peripheral blood. The TCR comes from a human donor with active COVID-19. The donor label of this sample is uncertain. The CDR3 is CASSREAGTVGAQYF. CDR3 sequence (DNA): TGTGCCAGCAGCCGAGAGGCGGGGACCGTCGGGGCCCAGTACTTC.